The clone carrying this TCR beta chain was seen just once. What it binds is not known. Trimming left V 0 bases short and J 0 bases short, with 9 bases between. Germline CDR1 is GTSNPN and CDR2 is SVGIG (reference sequence). CDR3 size: 15 residues. These data come from a study of OX40 agonist ivuxolimab in advanced cancers. Profiling relied on immunoSEQ multiplex PCR, and the TCRdb table lists in-frame clones only, not all of them. This sample has 95,000 to 100,000 clones, with roughly 80% found just once. Overall study findings and caveats: Average numbers of expanded clones were greater in CD8+ T cells than in CD4+.

On cycle 4 day 1 and cycle 7 day 1, as well as at baseline, blood was sampled. The receptor comes from an adult with an advanced solid tumor such as melanoma, head and neck, liver or kidney cancer. Sequencing used CD4+ or CD8+ T cells sorted from blood, obtained in a trial of the OX40 agonist ivuxolimab. This chain uses TRBV30 with TRBJ1-5; D is unclear. CDR3 sequence reads: CAWSVGQYSNQPQHF. In nucleotides, the CDR3 is TGTGCCTGGAGTGTAGGGCAGTATAGCAATCAGCCCCAGCATTTT.